This T cell receptor (beta chain) was observed in a study of T cells in Graves' hyperthyroidism and ophthalmopathy. Overall study findings and caveats: It was a median around 6 months before onset that the model predicted ophthalmopathy. Most expanded thyroid clonotypes above 0.001 recurred in blood. A model of 13 V-J features distinguished ophthalmopathy from stable hyperthyroidism.

With 6 bases removed from V and 0 bases from J, the gap between germline ends came to 13 bases. Germline V gene data show CDR1 as MNHNS and CDR2 as SASEGT. The CDR3 runs to 15 residues. The TCR beta CDR3 regions underwent amplification using RNA transcripts as the source. The HTBI set primed first-round TCR CDR3 RT-PCR. Each CDR3 protein gets one entry after TCRdb re-called the multiplex PCR reads with MiXCR. The repertoire holds a few hundred thousand distinct CDR3 sequences, with 14% as singletons. This clonotype occurred many times. The antigen is undetermined. More than 9.5 ml fresh peripheral blood yielded the PBMCs.

The chain recombines TRBV6-1 with TRBJ2-3; a possible D gene is TRBD2 (7 bases). Material: blood. This sequence was found in a woman aged 25 to 45 with Graves' ophthalmopathy. Here the CDR3 DNA reads TGTGCCAGCAGCTTCGGGGGGCCTAGCACAGATACGCAGTATTTT. It translates to CASSFGGPSTDTQYF.